The 27 T cell receptor beta chains given below trace back to one sample, sequenced in a study of neurological immune-mediated disorders. As to time point: longitudinal time-point 2. TCRdb itself ran the 5' RACE reads through MiXCR, one entry per CDR3 protein. The sample lists under 100,000 distinct CDR3 sequences, 13% occurring once. Sequenced: PBMCs. Every receptor here comes from a female donor with HTLV-1-associated myelopathy (HAM/TSP).

This clonotype was picked up many times. The rearrangement uses TRBV2 and TRBJ2-2; no clear D. V was trimmed by 11 bases and J by 0 bases, leaving 13 bases between them. CDR1 and CDR2 from the germline V gene are SNHLY and FYNNEI. The CDR3 is 14 amino acids. The CDR3 DNA is TGTGCCCACCAGCGAGACACGAACACCGGGGAGCTGTTTTTT. Protein: CAHQRDTNTGELFF.

Of note for this clonotype: A much larger clone differs from this one at a single base, so this may be a read error. V and J are TRBV12-3 or TRBV12-4 and TRBJ2-1; TRBD1 matches 10 bases. The CDR3 spans 15 residues. The ends lost 5 bases at V and 10 bases at J; junction bases unmatched: 11. CDR3 bases: TGTGCCAGCAGTCTGGCCGGGACAGGGGTGGGGGAGCAGTTCTTC. It specifies CASSLAGTGVGEQFF.

The J gene is TRBJ2-1, the V gene TRBV12-3 or TRBV12-4; 7 nucleotides line up with TRBD1. There are 14 residues in the CDR3. J was trimmed by 6 bases and V by 7 bases; bases with no gene match: 9. DNA for the CDR3: TGTGCCAGCATTCTCCCCCCAGGGGGCAATGAGCAGTTCTTC. Its protein is CASILPPGGNEQFF.

In this sample, this clonotype turned up once. The J gene is TRBJ2-1, the V gene TRBV13; 11 bases agree with TRBD2. J gave up 4 bases and V 1 base, and 3 bases lay outside the gene matches. Germline V gene data show CDR1 as PRHDT and CDR2 as FYEKMQ (reference sequence). The CDR3 runs to 16 residues. CDR3: CASSLEGTSGYNEQFF. CDR3 nucleotides: TGTGCCAGCAGCTTAGAAGGGACTAGCGGATACAATGAGCAGTTCTTC.

Ten or more counts support this clonotype. In DNA, the CDR3 is TGCGCCAGCAGCTTGGATACAGGGAACTATGGCTACACCTTC. Translated: CASSLDTGNYGYTF. The chain carries TRBV5-1 and TRBJ1-2, with D tentatively TRBD1 (6 bases). Germline V gene data show CDR1 as SGHRS and CDR2 as YFSETQ. The CDR3 totals 14 residues. Trimming pared 0 bases from V and 2 bases from J, leaving 8 bases between.

This clonotype has at least ten counts. The rearrangement joins TRBV12-3 or TRBV12-4 to TRBJ2-2; 8 nucleotides align to TRBD2. V lost 5 bases and J lost 7; bases outside the gene matches: 9. The CDR3 loop spans 15 amino acids. CDR3 DNA: TGTGCCAGCAGTCTCGGGGGGGCCCTGGGCGGGGAGCTGTTTTTT. Its translation: CASSLGGALGGELFF.

This clonotype has at least ten counts. The V call is TRBV28, the J call TRBJ2-1; 12 bases are a match to TRBD1. Germline-derived CDR1 and CDR2 are MDHEN and SYDVKM. V lost 10 bases and J lost 7; bases outside the gene matches: 8. The CDR3 loop spans 14 amino acids. The DNA for the CDR3 is TGTGCCATAGCCGGGACAGGGGGCTTAAATGAGCAGTTCTTC. It codes for CAIAGTGGLNEQFF.

Ten or more counts support this clonotype. The chain recombines TRBV7-2 with TRBJ1-4, with a tentative D call TRBD1 (5 bases). The germline CDR1 and CDR2 sequences are SGHTA and FQGNSA. V dropped 0 bases and J dropped 5 bases, with 7 bases sitting between them. The CDR3 is 14 amino acids. The chain's CDR3 is CASSLASGNEKLFF. DNA for the CDR3: TGTGCCAGCAGCTTAGCTTCAGGGAATGAAAAACTGTTTTTT.

This clonotype was counted many times. The chain recombines TRBV5-1 with TRBJ1-1; D may be TRBD1 (5 bases). This CDR3 spans 16 amino acids. Looked up from germline, CDR1 is SGHRS and CDR2 is YFSETQ. The ends were cut back, 1 base at V and 6 bases at J, with 19 bases in the middle. The DNA of the CDR3 is TGCGCCAGCAGCTTGCGTACGGAGGGGAGGGCTGCTGAAGCTTTCTTT. It encodes CASSLRTEGRAAEAFF.

Here the CDR3 reads CASSRDGVRDTDTQYF. The DNA for the CDR3 is TGTGCCAGCAGCAGAGACGGGGTCAGGGACACAGATACGCAGTATTTT. The V and J genes are TRBV9 and TRBJ2-3, with D possibly called TRBD1 or TRBD2 (5 bases each). This CDR3 is built from 16 residues. The germline V gene has CDR1 SGDLS and CDR2 YYNGEE. V lost 4 bases and J lost 2, with 17 bases in between.

This clonotype was counted at least ten times. The V gene is TRBV7-9, the J gene TRBJ2-7; D is uncertain. The ends were cut back, 7 bases at V and 3 bases at J, with 13 bases in the middle. Germline assignment: CDR1 SEHNR and CDR2 FQNEAQ (reference sequence). This CDR3 has 13 residues. In DNA form, the CDR3 reads TGTGCCAGCACCTCCCCCAACGACTACGAGCAGTACTTC. This codes for CASTSPNDYEQYF.

The chain recombines TRBV5-1 with TRBJ2-1; 7 bases fit TRBD2. This CDR3 spans 13 amino acids. Germline V CDR1 and CDR2: SGHRS, YFSETQ. Germline trimming cut 0 bases from V and 10 bases from J; bases unmatched to any gene: 4. CDR3 amino acids: CASSLGLAAEQFF. The CDR3 nucleotides are TGCGCCAGCAGCTTGGGACTAGCAGCCGAGCAGTTCTTC.

At least ten counts were recorded for this clonotype. V is TRBV7-3 and J is TRBJ1-1; TRBD1 matches at 12 bases. The CDR3 sequence is 15 residues long. The J segment lost 9 bases and the V segment lost 4 bases, leaving 9 bases of the junction unmatched. Germline V CDR1 and CDR2: SGHTA, FQGTGA. CDR3 protein: CASSSSGQGALKAFF. The CDR3 coding sequence is TGTGCCAGCAGCTCCTCGGGACAGGGGGCGCTTAAAGCTTTCTTT.

This clonotype occurred many times. The chain joins TRBV4-1 to TRBJ1-3, with D perhaps TRBD1 (6 bases). This CDR3 is 16 amino acids long. The V and J ends lost 1 base and 3 bases respectively, with 13 bases between them. Germline V gives CDR1 MGHRA, CDR2 YSYEKL. CDR3 DNA sequence: TGCGCCAGCAGCCAAGCGTCTTCAGGGGATGGAAACACCATATATTTT. It specifies CASSQASSGDGNTIYF.

This clonotype came up many times. The rearrangement uses TRBV27 and TRBJ2-5, with unresolved D. Per the germline V gene, CDR1 is MNHEY and CDR2 is SMNVEV (reference sequence). The germline V and J ends were trimmed by 5 bases and 5 bases, with 12 bases remaining between them. The CDR3 consists of 13 residues. CDR3 in amino acids: CASSPLAGETQYF. The DNA of the CDR3 is TGTGCCAGCAGTCCCTTGGCCGGGGAGACCCAGTACTTC.

This clonotype showed up many times. The V call is TRBV5-1, the J call TRBJ2-2; D gene unclear. Germline CDR1 reads SGHRS; CDR2 reads YFSETQ. V was pared by 0 bases and J by 1 base, with 7 bases between. This CDR3 region has 15 residues. CDR3: CASSLDGWNTGELFF. CDR3 DNA: TGCGCCAGCAGCTTGGATGGATGGAACACCGGGGAGCTGTTTTTT.

This clonotype showed up many times. The chain employs TRBV12-3 or TRBV12-4 and TRBJ2-2; 10 bases match TRBD2. The CDR3 has 16 residues. J lost 3 bases, V lost 3 bases, and 4 bases had no gene match. The CDR3 is CASSFLLAGDTGELFF. The CDR3, as DNA: TGTGCCAGCAGTTTCCTCCTAGCGGGGGACACCGGGGAGCTGTTTTTT.

This clonotype was recorded many times. The gene calls are TRBV4-1 and TRBJ2-3; possible D gene TRBD1, 5 bases. V lost 3 bases, J lost 5 bases, and 15 bases lay in between. This CDR3 has 15 amino acids. The germline V gene has CDR1 MGHRA and CDR2 YSYEKL. This chain's CDR3 is CASSHASGYGDTQYF. The CDR3 DNA reads TGCGCCAGCAGCCACGCTTCAGGGTATGGAGATACGCAGTATTTT.

This clonotype was counted at least ten times. The V call is TRBV7-3, the J call TRBJ1-1; TRBD1 might be the D (5 bases). The CDR3 extends over 13 amino acids. V dropped 3 bases and J dropped 4 bases, with 9 bases sitting between them. The germline gives CDR1 SGHTA, CDR2 FQGTGA. Here the CDR3 reads CASSLGVGTEAFF. CDR3 bases: TGTGCCAGCAGCTTGGGGGTGGGCACTGAAGCTTTCTTT.

The chain is built from TRBV7-2 and TRBJ2-3, with D possibly TRBD2 on 6 matching bases. Germline V lookup: CDR1 SGHTA, CDR2 FQGNSA. Trimming pared 1 base from V and 0 bases from J, leaving 11 bases between. The CDR3 sequence is 16 residues long. CDR3 region: CASSLGTSPSTDTQYF. The CDR3 bases are TGTGCCAGCAGCTTAGGTACTAGCCCTAGCACAGATACGCAGTATTTT.

This clonotype has at least ten counts. The rearrangement uses TRBV7-9 and TRBJ2-1; perhaps TRBD2 as D (7 bases). Germline V lookup: CDR1 SEHNR, CDR2 FQNEAQ (reference sequence). Trimming took off 6 bases at V and 2 bases at J, with 14 bases between the two ends. This CDR3 spans 15 amino acids. In nucleotides, the CDR3 is TGTGCCAGCAGGCCTCCCGGGGGGCCCTACAATGAGCAGTTCTTC. Amino acid sequence: CASRPPGGPYNEQFF.

The sample holds many counts of this clonotype. V is TRBV20-1 and J is TRBJ2-7; 10 nucleotides match TRBD1. J lost 5 bases, V lost 0 bases, and 7 bases had no gene match. The CDR3 is 15 amino acids. Per germline, CDR1 DFQATT and CDR2 SNEGSKA (reference sequence). The CDR3 coding sequence is TGCAGTGCTAGAGAGCCCAGGACAGGGGGTGACGAGCAGTACTTC. Translating gives CSAREPRTGGDEQYF.

This rearrangement joins TRBV11-2 to TRBJ1-1, with 10 bases matching TRBD1. Germline values: CDR1 SGHAT, CDR2 FQNNGV. The CDR3 has 14 amino acids. The V gene end was trimmed by 5 bases and the J gene end by 5 bases; junction bases not matched to a gene: 5. The CDR3 region is CASSPGTGETEAFF. For the CDR3, the DNA is TGTGCCAGCAGCCCGGGGACAGGGGAAACTGAAGCTTTCTTT.

Many counts were recorded for this clonotype. J is TRBJ1-1 and V is TRBV6-5; D is uncertain. Per the germline V gene, CDR1 is MNHEY and CDR2 is SVGAGI. The CDR3 has 13 amino acids. Trimming removed 0 bases at V and 5 bases at J, with 7 bases between. The CDR3, as DNA: TGTGCCAGCAGTTACTCCTTTAGGACTGAAGCTTTCTTT. This gives the protein CASSYSFRTEAFF.

There are many counts of this clonotype. The V call is TRBV7-8, the J call TRBJ2-7; the match to TRBD2 covers 7 bases. This CDR3 has 15 amino acids. After removal of 1 base from V and 2 bases from J, the junction contained 5 bases not matched to a gene. Germline lookup yields CDR1 SGHVS and CDR2 FQNEAQ. The CDR3 loop is CASSLGGGNPYEQYF. CDR3 coding DNA: TGTGCCAGCAGCTTAGGGGGGGGAAACCCCTACGAGCAGTACTTC.

Note on this clonotype: A much larger clone lies one base from this, so it may be a read error. The V call is TRBV2, the J call TRBJ2-1; 9 bases are shared with TRBD2. The CDR3 loop spans 13 amino acids. Germline CDR1 is SNHLY and CDR2 is FYNNEI. After removal of 11 bases from V and 6 bases from J, the junction contained 8 bases not matched to a gene. The CDR3 sequence: CAALAGTFNEQFF. In nucleotides, the CDR3 is TGTGCCGCACTAGCGGGCACCTTCAATGAGCAGTTCTTC.

In its sample, this clonotype was seen many times. V usage is TRBV10-3 and J usage is TRBJ2-3, with D possibly being TRBD1 (6 bases). CDR1 is ENHRY and CDR2 is SYGVKD in the germline V gene. The CDR3 totals 14 residues. The ends were cut back, 4 bases at V and 1 base at J, with 9 bases in the middle. The CDR3 bases are TGTGCCATCAGTGCGGCAGGGGGCACAGATACGCAGTATTTT. Translation gives CAISAAGGTDTQYF.